This T cell receptor (beta chain) was sequenced in a study of blood T cell repertoires in COVID-19. TCRdb keeps only in-frame clones here, not all; method: immunoSEQ multiplex PCR. The data show 250,000 to 350,000 clones, about 92% seen once. V dropped 5 bases and J dropped 7; count of bases not matched to a gene: 7. This CDR3 spans 14 amino acids. Germline CDR1 reads MNHEY; CDR2 reads SMNVEV (reference sequence). The V gene is TRBV27, the J gene TRBJ1-5, with 8 nucleotides matching TRBD1. Sequenced sample: PBMCs or T cells enriched from blood (not recorded which). This receptor was obtained from a woman aged 25 to 45 who had recovered from COVID-19. The CDR3 sequence is CASSRQGPGQPQHF. The CDR3 region has the DNA TGTGCCAGCAGTCGACAGGGGCCCGGGCAGCCCCAGCATTTT.